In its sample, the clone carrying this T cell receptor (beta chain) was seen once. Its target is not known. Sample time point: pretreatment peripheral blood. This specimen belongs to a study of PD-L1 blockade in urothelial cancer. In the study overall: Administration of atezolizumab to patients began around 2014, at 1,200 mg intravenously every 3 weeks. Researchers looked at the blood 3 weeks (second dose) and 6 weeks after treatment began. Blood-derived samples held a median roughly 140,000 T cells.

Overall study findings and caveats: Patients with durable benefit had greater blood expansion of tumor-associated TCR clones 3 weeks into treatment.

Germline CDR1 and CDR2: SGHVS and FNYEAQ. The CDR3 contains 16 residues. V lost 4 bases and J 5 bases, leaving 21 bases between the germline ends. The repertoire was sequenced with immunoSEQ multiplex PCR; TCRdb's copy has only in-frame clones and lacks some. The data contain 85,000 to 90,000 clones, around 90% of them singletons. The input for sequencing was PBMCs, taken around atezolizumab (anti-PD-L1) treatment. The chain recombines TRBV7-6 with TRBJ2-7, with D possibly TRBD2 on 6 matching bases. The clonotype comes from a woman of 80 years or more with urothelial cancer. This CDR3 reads CASSSGQIAAGHEQYF. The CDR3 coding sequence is TGTGCCAGCAGCTCCGGCCAAATAGCGGCGGGCCACGAGCAGTACTTC.